The text below deals with one T cell receptor (beta chain). V lost 4 bases, J lost 1 base, and 7 bases lay in between. This CDR3 has 13 residues. Germline lookup yields CDR1 LNHDA and CDR2 SQIVND (reference sequence). The protocol was immunoSEQ multiplex PCR, while the TCRdb copy is restricted to in-frame clones and leaves out a portion. Here the sample spans 200,000 to 250,000 clones, 82% being singletons. The data derive from a study of blood T cell repertoires in COVID-19. The chain has TRBV19 and TRBJ1-1; D unresolved. The sequence came from a woman in her sixties or seventies who had recovered from COVID-19. The sequenced sample was PBMCs or T cells enriched from blood (not recorded which). Here the CDR3 reads CASSTQKNTEAFF. CDR3 bases: TGTGCCAGTAGTACACAGAAGAACACTGAAGCTTTCTTT.